The 25 T cell receptor beta chains below all came from one sample that was sequenced in a study of CD8+ T cells in alopecia areata. Sequencing relied on a cDNA template that was reverse transcribed from extracted RNA. Here immunoSEQ multiplex PCR was the method, and the copy in TCRdb shows in-frame clones only, minus some. Of about 150,000 clones in the sample, around 50% were seen once. The sequenced sample was CD4+ T cells sorted from blood, obtained at week 0. All receptors come from a human donor with alopecia areata.

This chain connects TRBV30 to TRBJ2-1, with TRBD2 identical over 7 bases. Trimming took 4 bases from V and 7 from J; bases not matched to a gene: 13. Germline V gene lookup returns CDR1 GTSNPN and CDR2 SVGIG (reference sequence). CDR3 length equals 15 residues. DNA for the CDR3: TGTGCCTGGACTACTACTCTCGGGACTAAGAATGAGCAGTTCTTC. Translating it yields CAWTTTLGTKNEQFF.

This clone has a handful of counts. The chain employs TRBV6-5 and TRBJ2-2; 8 positions agree with TRBD1. The CDR3 sequence is 15 residues long. Germline loops: CDR1 MNHEY, CDR2 SVGAGI. V lost 4 bases to trimming and J lost 0 bases; unmatched junction nucleotides: 1. The chain's CDR3 is CASSLDRANTGELFF. CDR3 DNA sequence: TGTGCCAGCAGTTTGGACAGGGCGAACACCGGGGAGCTGTTTTTT.

The gene calls are TRBV12-5 and TRBJ2-1, with a weak D call TRBD2 (6 bases). This CDR3 has 14 residues. Trimming left V 6 bases short and J 3 bases short, with 12 bases between. CDR1 and CDR2 from the germline V gene are LGHNT and FRNRAP. The CDR3 bases are TGTGCTAGTGGCCGGGACTCGATCTACAATGAGCAGTTCTTC. As protein: CASGRDSIYNEQFF.

This clone was seen a few times. This chain uses TRBV6-9 with TRBJ1-1, with D hard to call. Between the trimmed V and J ends, which lost 0 bases and 1 base, there was a span of 6 bases. Germline V gene lookup returns CDR1 MNHGY and CDR2 SVAAGI. This CDR3 spans 14 amino acids. This CDR3 is CASSYSPPNTEAFF. The CDR3, as DNA: TGTGCCAGCAGTTATTCCCCACCGAACACTGAAGCTTTCTTT.

The chain employs TRBV9 and TRBJ2-4; perhaps TRBD2 as D (6 bases). The germline V and J ends were trimmed by 3 bases and 9 bases, with 16 bases remaining between them. CDR1 and CDR2 from the germline V gene are SGDLS and YYNGEE. The CDR3 extends over 14 amino acids. The CDR3 DNA reads TGTGCCAGCAGCGGACTAGGTGATCGAAGCATTCAGTACTTC. It specifies CASSGLGDRSIQYF.

The rearrangement links TRBV2 to TRBJ1-1; D call uncertain. Trimming removed 3 bases from V and 0 bases from J, with 14 bases in between. The CDR3 is 16 residues long. CDR1 and CDR2 (germline): SNHLY, FYNNEI. CDR3 sequence: CASSDGGPVMNTEAFF. The CDR3 DNA reads as TGTGCCAGCAGTGACGGAGGTCCCGTTATGAACACTGAAGCTTTCTTT.

The V and J genes are TRBV4-2 and TRBJ1-6; a possible D gene is TRBD1 (5 bases). The germline V gene encodes CDR1 LGHNA and CDR2 YNFKEQ. The CDR3 covers 14 residues. The V gene lost 1 base and the J gene lost 6 bases, with 7 bases spanning the gap. Written as DNA, the CDR3 is TGTGCCAGCAGCCAAGCGGGGCTTAATTCACCCCTCCACTTT. Its translation: CASSQAGLNSPLHF.

The CDR3 is CASSSGTSGGRGETQYF. CDR3 nucleotides: TGCGCCAGCAGCTCCGGGACTAGCGGGGGCCGAGGGGAGACCCAGTACTTC. This chain links TRBV4-1 with TRBJ2-5; 14 bases line up with TRBD2. Germline V lookup: CDR1 MGHRA, CDR2 YSYEKL. V shed 5 bases, J shed 5 bases, and the junction held 10 bases outside the gene matches. This CDR3 comprises 17 residues.

This chain uses TRBV11-2 with TRBJ1-1; 9 bases match TRBD1. Trimming at V came to 5 bases and at J to 3 bases, leaving 7 bases not matched to a gene. CDR1 and CDR2 (germline): SGHAT, FQNNGV. The length of the CDR3 is 15 residues. The CDR3 protein is CASSPGTGLYTEAFF. DNA of the CDR3: TGTGCCAGCAGCCCTGGGACAGGGCTTTACACTGAAGCTTTCTTT.

The V and J genes are TRBV30 and TRBJ2-3; the D is unclear. The V and J ends lost 6 bases and 1 base respectively, with 14 bases between them. CDR1 and CDR2 (germline): GTSNPN, SVGIG (reference sequence). This CDR3 spans 14 amino acids. The CDR3 sequence is CACYGPAGTDTQYF. CDR3 bases: TGTGCCTGTTATGGGCCCGCCGGCACAGATACGCAGTATTTT.

This clone was detected only a few times. The chain employs TRBV7-9 and TRBJ2-3; 8 positions agree with TRBD1. Losses at the gene ends were 1 base for V and 3 bases for J; bases not matched to a gene: 3. The CDR3 spans 15 residues. Germline values: CDR1 SEHNR, CDR2 FQNEAQ (reference sequence). The CDR3 nucleotides are TGTGCCAGCAGCTTAGGACAGGGGATGACAGATACGCAGTATTTT. This codes for CASSLGQGMTDTQYF.

In this sample, this clone turned up once. The chain couples TRBV11-1 to TRBJ2-1; D is uncertain. Germline V gene data show CDR1 as SGHAT and CDR2 as FQDESV (reference sequence). V lost 3 bases, J lost 3 bases, and 12 bases lay in between. The CDR3 spans 15 residues. The CDR3 DNA is TGTGCCAGCAGCTTGCTGGGGATTCTCTACAATGAGCAGTTCTTC. Translation gives CASSLLGILYNEQFF.

The chain employs TRBV29-1 and TRBJ2-2, with D hard to call. Germline V gene lookup returns CDR1 SQVTM and CDR2 ANQGSEA. V lost 7 bases to trimming and J lost 3 bases, with 9 bases between them. The length of the CDR3 is 12 residues. The CDR3 nucleotides are TGCAGCGCTGGTTCCCACACCGGGGAGCTGTTTTTT. Amino acids: CSAGSHTGELFF.

The J gene is TRBJ1-2, the V gene TRBV4-3, with D perhaps TRBD1 (6 bases). Germline CDR1 reads LGHNA; CDR2 reads YSLEER. The germline V and J ends were trimmed by 4 bases and 6 bases, with 18 bases remaining between them. CDR3 length: 15 amino acids. CDR3 in DNA: TGCGCCAGCAGCCTTGAATTGGGGGCGCACGATGGCTACACCTTC. Amino acids: CASSLELGAHDGYTF.

The chain couples TRBV25-1 to TRBJ2-5; perhaps TRBD1 as D (7 bases). The length of the CDR3 is 16 residues. V lost 2 bases, J lost 1 base, and 14 bases lay in between. CDR1 and CDR2 from the germline V gene are MGHDK and SYGVNS. For the CDR3, the DNA is TGTGCCAGCAGTGAAGGAGGCAGGGGGGCCCAAGAGACCCAGTACTTC. This translates into CASSEGGRGAQETQYF.

V is TRBV29-1 and J is TRBJ1-2; no clear D gene. The CDR3 is made up of 14 amino acids. Germline-derived CDR1 and CDR2 are SQVTM and ANQGSEA. Between the trimmed V and J ends, which lost 4 bases and 0 bases, there was a span of 12 bases. The CDR3 nucleotides are TGCAGCGTTGTGGGGTTGGGCGCTAACTATGGCTACACCTTC. Its translation is CSVVGLGANYGYTF.

The chain has TRBV2 and TRBJ1-6; TRBD1 aligns across 9 bases. The CDR3 has 15 amino acids. With V trimmed by 6 bases and J by 6 bases, 6 bases remained unmatched. The germline gives CDR1 SNHLY, CDR2 FYNNEI. CDR3 sequence: CASRGTGGGNSPLHF. Written as DNA, the CDR3 is TGTGCCAGCAGAGGTACAGGGGGCGGTAATTCACCCCTCCACTTT. Full variable domain (rest looked up from reference TRBV2 and TRBJ1-6): EPEVTQTPSHQVTQMGQEVILRCVPISNHLYFYWYRQILGQKVEFLVSFYNNEISEKSEIFDDQFSVERPDGSNFTLKIRSTKLEDSAMYFCASRGTGGGNSPLHFGNGTRLTVT.

The CDR3 nucleotides read TGTGCCAGCAGCGTAGGGCAAGCACAAGAGACCCAGTACTTC. Translation gives CASSVGQAQETQYF. This rearrangement joins TRBV9 to TRBJ2-5; D ambiguous. This CDR3 is 14 amino acids long. V was cut by 0 bases and J by 2 bases, with 8 bases left in between. Germline lookup yields CDR1 SGDLS and CDR2 YYNGEE. The full variable domain, with the rest looked up from reference TRBV9 and TRBJ2-5, is DSGVTQTPKHLITATGQRVTLRCSPRSGDLSVYWYQQSLDQGLQFLIQYYNGEERAKGNILERFSAQQFPDLHSELNLSSLELGDSALYFCASSVGQAQETQYFGPGTRLLVL.

This clone is a singleton in its sample. J is TRBJ2-5 and V is TRBV28, with D unresolved. Per the germline V gene, CDR1 is MDHEN and CDR2 is SYDVKM. V was cut by 6 bases and J by 5 bases, with 7 bases left in between. The CDR3 spans 11 residues. The CDR3 nucleotides are TGTGCCAGCAGCTTCCGGGAGACCCAGTACTTC. It is translated as CASSFRETQYF.

The chain uses TRBV6-5 and TRBJ1-2; TRBD1 matches at 8 bases. Germline V gives CDR1 MNHEY, CDR2 SVGAGI. The CDR3 has 14 amino acids. Trimming at V came to 5 bases and at J to 4 bases, leaving 6 bases not matched to a gene. The DNA of the CDR3 is TGTGCCAGCAGTCGGGACAGGATGGGCTATGGCTACACCTTC. This sequence encodes CASSRDRMGYGYTF.

The V call is TRBV7-9, the J call TRBJ2-3; 11 bases are shared with TRBD2. The ends lost 4 bases at V and 2 bases at J; junction bases unmatched: 2. The CDR3 loop spans 15 amino acids. CDR1 is SEHNR, CDR2 FQNEAQ, per germline (reference sequence). The CDR3 here is CASSWGLAVTDTQYF. CDR3 in DNA: TGTGCCAGCAGCTGGGGACTAGCGGTCACAGATACGCAGTATTTT.

This clone has more than one count but fewer than ten. This chain joins TRBV11-2 and TRBJ2-7; 7 bases fit TRBD2. V lost 2 bases and J lost 4; bases outside the gene matches: 5. CDR1 is SGHAT, CDR2 FQNNGV, per germline. CDR3 size: 14 residues. The CDR3 protein is CASSLRASGYEQYF. Written as DNA, the CDR3 is TGTGCCAGCAGCTTAAGGGCTAGCGGTTACGAGCAGTACTTC.

V and J are TRBV25-1 and TRBJ2-6; no definite D call. Trimming removed 1 base from V and 0 bases from J, with 4 bases in between. The germline V gene has CDR1 MGHDK and CDR2 SYGVNS. This CDR3 is 15 amino acids long. The CDR3 loop is CASSELHSGANVLTF. CDR3 bases: TGTGCCAGCAGTGAATTACACTCTGGGGCCAACGTCCTGACTTTC.

The genes are TRBV7-9 and TRBJ2-3; possible D gene TRBD2, 6 bases. Trimming cost V 5 bases and J 3 bases, with 15 bases left between them. From germline, CDR1 is SEHNR and CDR2 FQNEAQ (reference sequence). This CDR3 is built from 15 residues. The CDR3 DNA reads as TGTGCCAGCAGCGCGGGGAGCGGGCGGACAGATACGCAGTATTTT. It encodes CASSAGSGRTDTQYF.

The V and J genes are TRBV14 and TRBJ2-7; 7 bases fit TRBD2. Trimming took 3 bases from V and 1 from J; bases not matched to a gene: 15. Germline V gene sequence: CDR1 SGHDN, CDR2 FVKESK. This CDR3 spans 18 amino acids. Here the CDR3 DNA reads TGTGCCAGCAGCCACAATGGACGAGGGCTAGCGGCTTCCTACGAGCAGTACTTC. Its protein product is CASSHNGRGLAASYEQYF.